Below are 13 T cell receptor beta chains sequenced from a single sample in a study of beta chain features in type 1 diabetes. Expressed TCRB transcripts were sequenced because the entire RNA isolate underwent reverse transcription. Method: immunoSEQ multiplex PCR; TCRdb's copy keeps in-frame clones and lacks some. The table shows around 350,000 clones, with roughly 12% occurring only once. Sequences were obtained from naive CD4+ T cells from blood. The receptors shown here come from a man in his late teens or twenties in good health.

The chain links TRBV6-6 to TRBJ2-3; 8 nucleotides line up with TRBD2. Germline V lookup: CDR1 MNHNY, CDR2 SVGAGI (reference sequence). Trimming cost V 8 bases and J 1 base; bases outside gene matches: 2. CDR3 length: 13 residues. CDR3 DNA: TGTGCCAGCGGTAGCGGGGGCACAGATACGCAGTATTTT. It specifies CASGSGGTDTQYF.

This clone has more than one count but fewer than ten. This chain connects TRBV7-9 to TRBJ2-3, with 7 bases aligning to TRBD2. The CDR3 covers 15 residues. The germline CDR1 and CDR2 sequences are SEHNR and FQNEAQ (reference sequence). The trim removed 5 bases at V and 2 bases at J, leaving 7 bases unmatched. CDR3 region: CASSTTRDYTDTQYF. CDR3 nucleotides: TGTGCCAGCAGCACCACTAGGGACTACACAGATACGCAGTATTTT.

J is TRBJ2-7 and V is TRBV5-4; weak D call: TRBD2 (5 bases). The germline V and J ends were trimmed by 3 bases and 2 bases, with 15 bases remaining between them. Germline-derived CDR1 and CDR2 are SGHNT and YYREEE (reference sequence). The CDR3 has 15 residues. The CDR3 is CASSSPGKRPYEQYF. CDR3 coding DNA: TGTGCCAGCAGCTCTCCGGGAAAAAGGCCCTACGAGCAGTACTTC.

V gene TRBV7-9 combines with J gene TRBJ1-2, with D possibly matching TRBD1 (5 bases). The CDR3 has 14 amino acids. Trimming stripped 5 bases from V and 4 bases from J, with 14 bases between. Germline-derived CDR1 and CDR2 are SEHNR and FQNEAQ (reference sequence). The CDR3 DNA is TGTGCCAGCAGCCACAGGACGGCCACCTATGGCTACACCTTC. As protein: CASSHRTATYGYTF. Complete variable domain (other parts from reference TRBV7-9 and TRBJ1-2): DTGVSQNPRHKITKRGQNVTFRCDPISEHNRLYWYRQTLGQGPEFLTYFQNEAQLEKSRLLSDRFSAERPKGSFSTLEIQRTEQGDSAMYLCASSHRTATYGYTFGSGTRLTVV.

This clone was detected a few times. CDR3 amino acids: CAWSTTVWSEQYF. CDR3 DNA: TGTGCCTGGAGTACGACCGTATGGAGCGAGCAGTACTTC. The chain joins TRBV30 to TRBJ2-7; D call uncertain. V was cut by 2 bases and J by 6 bases, with 14 bases left in between. Germline V gives CDR1 GTSNPN, CDR2 SVGIG (reference sequence). The CDR3 is made up of 13 amino acids.

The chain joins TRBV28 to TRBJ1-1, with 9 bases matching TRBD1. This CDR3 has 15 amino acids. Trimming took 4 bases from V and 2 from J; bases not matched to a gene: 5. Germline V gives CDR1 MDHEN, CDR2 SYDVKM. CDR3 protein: CASSSLTGGNTEAFF. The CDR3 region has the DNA TGTGCCAGCAGTTCTCTGACAGGGGGAAACACTGAAGCTTTCTTT.

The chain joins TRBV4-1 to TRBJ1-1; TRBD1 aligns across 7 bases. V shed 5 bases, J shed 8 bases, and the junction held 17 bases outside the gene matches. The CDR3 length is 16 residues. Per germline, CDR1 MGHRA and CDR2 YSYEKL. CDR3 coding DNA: TGCGCCAGCAGCTTCCGGTTAACAGGGGAATTTACAGAAGCTTTCTTT. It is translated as CASSFRLTGEFTEAFF.

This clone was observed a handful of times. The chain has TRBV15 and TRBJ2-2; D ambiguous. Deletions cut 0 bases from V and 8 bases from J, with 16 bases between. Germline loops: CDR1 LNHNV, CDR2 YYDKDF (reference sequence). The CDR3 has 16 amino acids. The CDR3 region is CATSRDPVTVAGELFF. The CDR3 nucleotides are TGTGCCACCAGCAGAGATCCCGTTACGGTTGCTGGGGAGCTGTTTTTT.

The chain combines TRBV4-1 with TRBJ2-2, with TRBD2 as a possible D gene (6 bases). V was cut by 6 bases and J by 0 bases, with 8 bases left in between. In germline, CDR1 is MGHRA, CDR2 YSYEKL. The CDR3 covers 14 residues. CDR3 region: CASRGLPNTGELFF. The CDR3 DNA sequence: TGCGCCAGCAGGGGACTCCCGAACACCGGGGAGCTGTTTTTT.

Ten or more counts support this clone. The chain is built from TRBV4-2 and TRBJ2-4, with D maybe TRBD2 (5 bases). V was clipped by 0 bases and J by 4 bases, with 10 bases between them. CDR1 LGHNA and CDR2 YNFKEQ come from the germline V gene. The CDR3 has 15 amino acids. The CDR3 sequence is CASSQELGSKNIQYF. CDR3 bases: TGTGCCAGCAGCCAAGAACTAGGCTCTAAAAACATTCAGTACTTC.

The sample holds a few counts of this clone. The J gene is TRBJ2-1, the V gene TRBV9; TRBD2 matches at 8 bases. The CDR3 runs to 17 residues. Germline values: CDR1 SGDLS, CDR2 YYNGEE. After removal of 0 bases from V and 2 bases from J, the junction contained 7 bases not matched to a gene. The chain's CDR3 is CASSVEGAGVPYNEQFF. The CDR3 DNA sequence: TGTGCCAGCAGCGTAGAAGGAGCGGGGGTCCCCTACAATGAGCAGTTCTTC.

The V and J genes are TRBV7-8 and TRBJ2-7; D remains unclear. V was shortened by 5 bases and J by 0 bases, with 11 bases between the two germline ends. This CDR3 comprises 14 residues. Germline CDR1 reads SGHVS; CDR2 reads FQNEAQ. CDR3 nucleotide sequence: TGTGCCAGCAGCGTACTCTTGAGCTCCTACGAGCAGTACTTC. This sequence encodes CASSVLLSSYEQYF.

The CDR3, as DNA: TGTGCCAGCGGGAGAGGGACTAGCGGCAGTGGCACAGATACGCAGTATTTT. Protein sequence: CASGRGTSGSGTDTQYF. The chain carries TRBV7-2 and TRBJ2-3; 11 bases align to TRBD2. The CDR3 covers 17 residues. Unmatched junction bases numbered 11, after V lost 8 bases and J lost 1 base. The germline V gene has CDR1 SGHTA and CDR2 FQGNSA.